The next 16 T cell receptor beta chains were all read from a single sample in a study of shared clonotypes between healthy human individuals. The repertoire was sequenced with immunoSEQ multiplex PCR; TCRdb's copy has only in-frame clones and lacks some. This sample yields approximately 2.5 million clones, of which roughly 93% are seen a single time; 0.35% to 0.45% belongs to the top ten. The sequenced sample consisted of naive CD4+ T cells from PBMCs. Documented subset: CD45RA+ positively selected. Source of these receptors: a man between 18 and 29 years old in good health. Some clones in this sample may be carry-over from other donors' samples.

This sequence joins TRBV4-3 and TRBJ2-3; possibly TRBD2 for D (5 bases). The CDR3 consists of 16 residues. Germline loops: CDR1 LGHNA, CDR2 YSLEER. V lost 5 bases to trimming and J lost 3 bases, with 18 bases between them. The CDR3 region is CASSTTSSTQTDTQYF. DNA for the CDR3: TGCGCCAGCAGCACTACCTCTAGCACACAGACAGATACGCAGTATTTT.

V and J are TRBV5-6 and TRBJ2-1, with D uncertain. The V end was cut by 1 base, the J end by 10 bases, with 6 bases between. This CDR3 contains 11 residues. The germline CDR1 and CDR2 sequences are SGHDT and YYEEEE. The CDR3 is CASSLQREQFF. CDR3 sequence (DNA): TGTGCCAGCAGCTTGCAGAGGGAGCAGTTCTTC.

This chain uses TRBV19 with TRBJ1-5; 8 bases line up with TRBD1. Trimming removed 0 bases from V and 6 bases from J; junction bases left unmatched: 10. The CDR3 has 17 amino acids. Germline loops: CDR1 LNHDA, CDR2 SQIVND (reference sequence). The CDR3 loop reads CASSIDLGQGQTQPQHF. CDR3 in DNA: TGTGCCAGTAGTATAGACCTCGGACAGGGCCAGACTCAGCCCCAGCATTTT.

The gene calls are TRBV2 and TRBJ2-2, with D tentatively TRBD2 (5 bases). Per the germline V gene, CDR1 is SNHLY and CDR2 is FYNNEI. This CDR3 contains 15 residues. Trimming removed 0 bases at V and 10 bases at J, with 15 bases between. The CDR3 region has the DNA TGTGCCAGCAGTGAAGCGCTTCGGGGTCTGTCGGAGCTGTTTTTT. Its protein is CASSEALRGLSELFF. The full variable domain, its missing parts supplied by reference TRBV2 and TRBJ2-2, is EPEVTQTPSHQVTQMGQEVILRCVPISNHLYFYWYRQILGQKVEFLVSFYNNEISEKSEIFDDQFSVERPDGSNFTLKIRSTKLEDSAMYFCASSEALRGLSELFFGEGSRLTVL.

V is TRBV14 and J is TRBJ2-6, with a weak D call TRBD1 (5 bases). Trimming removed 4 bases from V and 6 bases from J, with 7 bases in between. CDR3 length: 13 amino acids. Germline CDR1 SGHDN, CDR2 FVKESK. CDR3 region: CASSRGQANVLTF. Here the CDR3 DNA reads TGTGCCAGCAGCCGGGGCCAGGCCAACGTCCTGACTTTC.

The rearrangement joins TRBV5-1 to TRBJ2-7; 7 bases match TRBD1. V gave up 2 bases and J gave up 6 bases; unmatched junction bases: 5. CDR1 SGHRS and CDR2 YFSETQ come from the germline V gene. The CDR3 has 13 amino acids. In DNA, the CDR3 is TGCGCCAGCAGCTTAACAGGGGAGCGCGAGCAGTACTTC. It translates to CASSLTGEREQYF. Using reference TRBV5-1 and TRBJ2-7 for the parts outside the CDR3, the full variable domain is KAGVTQTPRYLIKTRGQQVTLSCSPISGHRSVSWYQQTPGQGLQFLFEYFSETQRNKGNFPGRFSGRQFSNSRSEMNVSTLELGDSALYLCASSLTGEREQYFGPGTRLTVT.

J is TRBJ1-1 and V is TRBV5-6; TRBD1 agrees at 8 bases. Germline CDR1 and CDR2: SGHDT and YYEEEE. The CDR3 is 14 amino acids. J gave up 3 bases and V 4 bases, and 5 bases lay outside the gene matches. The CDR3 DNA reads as TGTGCCAGCAGCAGACAGGGGTTGGACACTGAAGCTTTCTTT. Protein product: CASSRQGLDTEAFF.

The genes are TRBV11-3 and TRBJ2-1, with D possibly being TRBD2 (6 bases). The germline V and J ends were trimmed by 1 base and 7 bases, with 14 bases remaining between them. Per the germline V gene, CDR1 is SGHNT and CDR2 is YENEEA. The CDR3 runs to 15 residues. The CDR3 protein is CASSLGSGVMNEQFF. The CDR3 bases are TGTGCCAGCAGCTTAGGGTCGGGGGTCATGAATGAGCAGTTCTTC. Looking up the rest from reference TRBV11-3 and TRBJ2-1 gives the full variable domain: EAGVVQSPRYKIIEKKQPVAFWCNPISGHNTLYWYLQNLGQGPELLIRYENEEAVDDSQLPKDRFSAERLKGVDSTLKIQPAELGDSAVYLCASSLGSGVMNEQFFGPGTRLTVL.

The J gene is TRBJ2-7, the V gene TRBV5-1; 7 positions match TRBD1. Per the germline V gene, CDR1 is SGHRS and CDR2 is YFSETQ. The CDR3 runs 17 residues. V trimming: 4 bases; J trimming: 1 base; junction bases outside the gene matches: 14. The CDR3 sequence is CASSVATGSGSSYEQYF. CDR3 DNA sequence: TGCGCCAGCAGCGTAGCGACAGGGAGTGGTAGTTCCTACGAGCAGTACTTC.

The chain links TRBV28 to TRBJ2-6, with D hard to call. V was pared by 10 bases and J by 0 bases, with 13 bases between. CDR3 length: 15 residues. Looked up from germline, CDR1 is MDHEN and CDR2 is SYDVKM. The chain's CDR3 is CATVITTSGANVLTF. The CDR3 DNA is TGTGCCACCGTCATAACCACCTCTGGGGCCAACGTCCTGACTTTC.

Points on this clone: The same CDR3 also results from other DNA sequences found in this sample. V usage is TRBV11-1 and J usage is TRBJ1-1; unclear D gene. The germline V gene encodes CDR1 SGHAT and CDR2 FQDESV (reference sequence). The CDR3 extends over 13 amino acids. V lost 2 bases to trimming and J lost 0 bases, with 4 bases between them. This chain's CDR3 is CASSLTVNTEAFF. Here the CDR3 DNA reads TGTGCCAGCAGCTTAACAGTGAACACTGAAGCTTTCTTT.

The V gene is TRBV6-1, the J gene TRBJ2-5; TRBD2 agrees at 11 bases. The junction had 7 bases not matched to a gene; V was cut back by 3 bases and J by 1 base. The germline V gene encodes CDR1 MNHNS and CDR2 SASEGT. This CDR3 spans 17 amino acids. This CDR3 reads CASSDPGLAGLQETQYF. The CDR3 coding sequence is TGTGCCAGCAGTGACCCCGGACTAGCGGGCCTCCAAGAGACCCAGTACTTC.

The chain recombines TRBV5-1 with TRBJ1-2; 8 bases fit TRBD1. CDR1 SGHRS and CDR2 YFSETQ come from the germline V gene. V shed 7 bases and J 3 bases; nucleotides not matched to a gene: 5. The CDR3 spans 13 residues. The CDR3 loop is CASGPQGDYGYTF. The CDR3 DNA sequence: TGCGCCAGCGGACCACAGGGGGACTATGGCTACACCTTC. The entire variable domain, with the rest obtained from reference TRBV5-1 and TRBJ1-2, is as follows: KAGVTQTPRYLIKTRGQQVTLSCSPISGHRSVSWYQQTPGQGLQFLFEYFSETQRNKGNFPGRFSGRQFSNSRSEMNVSTLELGDSALYLCASGPQGDYGYTFGSGTRLTVV.

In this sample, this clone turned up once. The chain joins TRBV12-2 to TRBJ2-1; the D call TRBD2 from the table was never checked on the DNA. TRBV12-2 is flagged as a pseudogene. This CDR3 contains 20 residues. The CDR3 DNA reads TGTGCAAGTCGCTTAGCCCCGGGACTAGCGGGAGTTATCACGGTGAATGAGCAGTTCTTC. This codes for CASRLAPGLAGVITVNEQFF.

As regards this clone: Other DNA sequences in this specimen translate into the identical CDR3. CDR3 sequence: CASSVLLSGANVLTF. DNA for the CDR3: TGTGCCAGCAGCGTCCTCCTATCTGGGGCCAACGTCCTGACTTTC. The chain carries TRBV9 and TRBJ2-6; D gene uncertain. The V end lost 2 bases, the J end lost 1 base, and 7 bases lay between the germline ends. CDR1 is SGDLS, CDR2 YYNGEE, per germline. This CDR3 comprises 15 residues. Filled out from reference TRBV9 and TRBJ2-6, the complete variable domain reads DSGVTQTPKHLITATGQRVTLRCSPRSGDLSVYWYQQSLDQGLQFLIQYYNGEERAKGNILERFSAQQFPDLHSELNLSSLELGDSALYFCASSVLLSGANVLTFGAGSRLTVL.

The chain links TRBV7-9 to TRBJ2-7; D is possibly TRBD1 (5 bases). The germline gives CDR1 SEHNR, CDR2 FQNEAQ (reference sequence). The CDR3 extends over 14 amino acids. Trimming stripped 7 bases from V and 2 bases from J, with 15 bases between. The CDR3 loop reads CASTEQEGPYEQYF. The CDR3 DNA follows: TGTGCCAGCACGGAACAGGAAGGTCCCTACGAGCAGTACTTC.